The 10 T cell receptor beta chains below all came from one sample that was sequenced in a study of cytomegalovirus exposure and HLA in healthy donors. The PCR had 60 Vbeta and 13 Jbeta primers. Generated by immunoSEQ multiplex PCR, the TCRdb table keeps only in-frame clones and is missing some. Of about 140,000 clones listed, 76% are singletons. The sequenced sample consisted of PBMCs. Receptors originate from a man aged 18-30 years in good health and CMV-seronegative.

The CDR3 nucleotides are TGTGCCAGCAGTTCCAGACCGGGACTAGCGGGGGGGCGGGGCACAGATACGCAGTATTTT. Amino acids: CASSSRPGLAGGRGTDTQYF. The rearrangement links TRBV6-7 to TRBJ2-3, with 16 bases lining up with TRBD2. TRBV6-7 is sorted into the ORF group, with uncertain function. This CDR3 is 20 amino acids long. The V gene end was trimmed by 4 bases and the J gene end by 1 base; junction bases not matched to a gene: 11.

The V call is TRBV5-1, the J call TRBJ2-5; TRBD1 matches 8 bases. The CDR3 totals 15 residues. Germline loops: CDR1 SGHRS, CDR2 YFSETQ. The trim removed 2 bases at V and 2 bases at J, leaving 5 bases unmatched. Here the CDR3 reads CASSFGTGRQETQYF. Written as DNA, the CDR3 is TGCGCCAGCAGCTTCGGGACAGGCCGACAAGAGACCCAGTACTTC.

The rearrangement uses TRBV19 and TRBJ1-4; 7 bases agree with TRBD1. This CDR3 is 13 amino acids long. Germline loops: CDR1 LNHDA, CDR2 SQIVND (reference sequence). After removal of 6 bases from V and 5 bases from J, the junction contained 3 bases not matched to a gene. The CDR3 DNA is TGTGCCAGTAGGGACAGGCGGAATGAAAAACTGTTTTTT. As protein: CASRDRRNEKLFF. Full variable domain (outside the CDR3, taken from reference TRBV19 and TRBJ1-4): DGGITQSPKYLFRKEGQNVTLSCEQNLNHDAMYWYRQDPGQGLRLIYYSQIVNDFQKGDIAEGYSVSREKKESFPLTVTSAQKNPTAFYLCASRDRRNEKLFFGSGTQLSVL.

The genes are TRBV5-1 and TRBJ1-6, with D possibly matching TRBD1 (6 bases). V lost 0 bases and J lost 6, with 10 bases in between. Germline V CDR1 and CDR2: SGHRS, YFSETQ. This CDR3 region has 15 residues. CDR3 in DNA: TGCGCCAGCAGCTTGGCTGGACAGAGTAATTCACCCCTCCACTTT. The encoded protein is CASSLAGQSNSPLHF.

The chain has TRBV7-6 and TRBJ2-7; 8 positions agree with TRBD1. Trimming removed 1 base from V and 4 bases from J; junction bases left unmatched: 3. The CDR3 contains 14 residues. Germline V gives CDR1 SGHVS, CDR2 FNYEAQ. CDR3 in amino acids: CASSLETGVYEQYF. In DNA form, the CDR3 reads TGTGCCAGCAGCTTAGAGACAGGGGTGTACGAGCAGTACTTC.

The chain is built from TRBV7-2 and TRBJ1-4, with D hard to call. Germline V CDR1 and CDR2: SGHTA, FQGNSA. The CDR3 covers 14 residues. V dropped 3 bases and J dropped 0 bases, with 5 bases sitting between them. The CDR3 bases are TGTGCCAGCAGCTTGGCAGCAACTAATGAAAAACTGTTTTTT. It encodes CASSLAATNEKLFF.

This clone showed up just once. V usage is TRBV19 and J usage is TRBJ1-4, with 8 bases lining up with TRBD1. CDR1 and CDR2 (germline): LNHDA, SQIVND (reference sequence). The CDR3 consists of 14 residues. J was trimmed by 3 bases and V by 5 bases; bases with no gene match: 2. The CDR3 nucleotides read TGTGCCAGTAGTGTGACAGGGGCTAATGAAAAACTGTTTTTT. This sequence encodes CASSVTGANEKLFF.

This clone is a singleton in its sample. J is TRBJ2-5 and V is TRBV28; 9 nucleotides match TRBD2. With the DNA end fitting TRBJ2-7 better, the J assignment may be wrong. CDR1 is MDHEN, CDR2 SYDVKM, per germline. This CDR3 has 16 residues. The CDR3, as DNA: TGTGCCAGCAGTTTCCCCCGGACTAGCGTTTCCTACGAGCAGTACTTC. This encodes CASSFPRTSVSYEQYF.

The gene calls are TRBV29-1 and TRBJ1-2, with 8 positions matching TRBD1. CDR1 is SQVTM, CDR2 ANQGSEA, per germline. The CDR3 is 14 residues long. V lost 5 bases, J lost 3 bases, and 8 bases stayed unmatched. The CDR3 is CSVITQGAYYGYTF. The CDR3, as DNA: TGCAGCGTTATTACTCAGGGGGCGTACTATGGCTACACCTTC.

The gene calls are TRBV30 and TRBJ2-6, with D maybe TRBD1 (6 bases). Germline loops: CDR1 GTSNPN, CDR2 SVGIG (reference sequence). V gave up 5 bases and J gave up 0 bases, with 11 bases separating them. The length of the CDR3 is 15 residues. DNA of the CDR3: TGTGCCTGGGGGGGCCCTAACTCTGGGGCCAACGTCCTGACTTTC. It encodes CAWGGPNSGANVLTF. Full variable domain (rest looked up from reference TRBV30 and TRBJ2-6): SQTIHQWPATLVQPVGSPLSLECTVEGTSNPNLYWYRQAAGRGLQLLFYSVGIGQISSEVPQNLSASRPQDRQFILSSKKLLLSDSGFYLCAWGGPNSGANVLTFGAGSRLTVL.